A selection of T cell receptor beta chains follows, all from one sample in a study of response to subunit inactivated influenza vaccine. Each CDR3 protein is one row after TCRdb ran MiXCR on the RT-PCR reads. Of 650,000 to 850,000 distinct CDR3 sequences in the sample, 14% were seen once. Sequencing was performed on PBMCs from blood, taken less than 15 days before vaccination. The receptors derive from a man aged 45-60 years who received an inactivated influenza vaccine. Each CDR3 is given with its conserved first and last residue. A D gene is named only where the DNA matches it firmly. Rows may omit the clone size; those that give it use once, few, many or a size class.

V gene: TRBV7-9
J gene: TRBJ2-3
clone size: many
D gene: TRBD1
CDR3 DNA: TGTGCCAGCAGCTTAGGGACAGGGGCAGATACGCAGTATTTT
CDR3 protein: CASSLGTGADTQYF

V gene: TRBV9
J gene: TRBJ2-2
clone size: -
D gene: -
CDR3 DNA: TGTGCCAGCAATAGGGGGGGAGAGGCCGGGGAGCTGTTTTTT
CDR3 protein: CASNRGGEAGELFF

V gene: TRBV7-6
J gene: TRBJ2-2
clone size: many
D gene: -
CDR3 DNA: TGTGCCAGCAGCTTGGTCGACACCGGGGAGCTGTTTTTT
CDR3 protein: CASSLVDTGELFF

V gene: TRBV19
J gene: TRBJ2-7
clone size: few
D gene: TRBD1
CDR3 DNA: TGTGCCAGTAGTTCGTCAGCCTGGACAGGGGCCTACGAGCAGTACTTC
CDR3 protein: CASSSSAWTGAYEQYF

V gene: TRBV20-1
J gene: TRBJ1-4
clone size: few
D gene: -
CDR3 DNA: TGCAGTGCAGTACCCCCGGGGCCCCAAAAACTGTTTTTT
CDR3 protein: CSAVPPGPQKLFF

V gene: TRBV6-5
J gene: TRBJ1-5
clone size: -
D gene: TRBD1
CDR3 DNA: TGTGCCAGCAGTTACCCTCAGACAGGGTATCAGCCCCAGCATTTT
CDR3 protein: CASSYPQTGYQPQHF

V gene: TRBV14
J gene: TRBJ1-2
clone size: -
D gene: -
CDR3 DNA: TGTGCCAGCAGCCAAGGGGGTTTCTATGGCTACACCTTC
CDR3 protein: CASSQGGFYGYTF

V gene: TRBV14
J gene: TRBJ2-1
clone size: few
D gene: -
CDR3 DNA: TGTGCCAGCAGACCCGTCGAGACGGTTGAGCAGTTCTTC
CDR3 protein: CASRPVETVEQFF

V gene: TRBV29-1
J gene: TRBJ2-3
clone size: many
D gene: -
CDR3 DNA: TGCAGCGTTTCCATATCCAGGGATACGCAGTATTTT
CDR3 protein: CSVSISRDTQYF

V gene: TRBV4-1
J gene: TRBJ2-2
clone size: many
D gene: TRBD2
CDR3 DNA: TGCGCCAGCAGCCACCGGACTAGTACGAACACCGGGGAGCTGTTTTTT
CDR3 protein: CASSHRTSTNTGELFF

V gene: TRBV10-3
J gene: TRBJ1-5
clone size: many
D gene: TRBD1
CDR3 DNA: TGTGCCATCAGTGAACGACAGGGGGATCAGCCCCAGCATTTT
CDR3 protein: CAISERQGDQPQHF

V gene: TRBV24-1
J gene: TRBJ2-5
clone size: many
D gene: -
CDR3 DNA: TGTGCCACCAGCGCCCATGGGTCGGAGACCCAGTACTTC
CDR3 protein: CATSAHGSETQYF

V gene: TRBV7-2
J gene: TRBJ2-3
clone size: few
D gene: TRBD2
CDR3 DNA: TGTGCCAGCAGCTTAGATGGAGGGCGGGGGACAGATACGCAGTATTTT
CDR3 protein: CASSLDGGRGTDTQYF

V gene: TRBV3-1
J gene: TRBJ2-7
clone size: -
D gene: -
CDR3 DNA: TGTGCCAGCAGCCACGGAGACTACGAGCAGTACTTC
CDR3 protein: CASSHGDYEQYF

V gene: TRBV7-7
J gene: TRBJ1-1
clone size: few
D gene: -
CDR3 DNA: TGTGCTAGCAGCTTATTCTTAAGGTCCGCGGTCAACACTGAAGCTTTCTTT
CDR3 protein: CASSLFLRSAVNTEAFF

V gene: TRBV6-2/TRBV6-3
J gene: TRBJ1-6
clone size: few
D gene: TRBD1
CDR3 DNA: TGTGCCAGCAGTTACCACCGCGGGACAGGGGGCGGTTCACCCCTCCACTTT
CDR3 protein: CASSYHRGTGGGSPLHF

V gene: TRBV5-5
J gene: TRBJ2-2
clone size: -
D gene: -
CDR3 DNA: TGTGCCAGCAGCTCTGGGAGGGAGCTGTTTTTT
CDR3 protein: CASSSGRELFF

V gene: TRBV5-1
J gene: TRBJ2-2
clone size: few
D gene: TRBD2
CDR3 DNA: TGCGCCAGCAGCTTGGGACTAGCGGGAGACGGGGAGCTGTTTTTT
CDR3 protein: CASSLGLAGDGELFF

V gene: TRBV21-1
J gene: TRBJ2-1
clone size: -
D gene: -
CDR3 DNA: TGTGCCAGCAGCAAAGAAGGAGGGCCCGAAGTGAATGAGCAGTTCTTC
CDR3 protein: CASSKEGGPEVNEQFF

V gene: TRBV12-3/TRBV12-4
J gene: TRBJ1-4
clone size: few
D gene: -
CDR3 DNA: TGTGCCAGCAGGACACGAGAAGACACTTCGGGTGAAAAACTGTTTTTT
CDR3 protein: CASRTREDTSGEKLFF

V gene: TRBV5-1
J gene: TRBJ2-2
clone size: -
D gene: TRBD2
CDR3 DNA: TGCGCCAGCAGGATGACTAGCGAGGTCACCGGGGAGCTGTTTTTT
CDR3 protein: CASRMTSEVTGELFF

V gene: TRBV29-1
J gene: TRBJ2-1
clone size: few
D gene: -
CDR3 DNA: TGCAGCGCCCCACTAGGGGCTACCTACAATGAGCAGTTCTTC
CDR3 protein: CSAPLGATYNEQFF

V gene: TRBV13
J gene: TRBJ2-7
clone size: few
D gene: TRBD2
CDR3 DNA: TGTGCCAGCAGCTTAGGAGCGGGAGTCCCCTACGAGCAGTACTTC
CDR3 protein: CASSLGAGVPYEQYF

V gene: TRBV29-1
J gene: TRBJ2-7
clone size: -
D gene: -
CDR3 DNA: TGCAGCGTTTCGGCAGGCTACGAGCAGTACTTC
CDR3 protein: CSVSAGYEQYF

V gene: TRBV7-2
J gene: TRBJ1-6
clone size: -
D gene: TRBD1
CDR3 DNA: TGTGCCAGCAGCAAACGGACAGGGGCAGGTTCACCCCTCCACTTT
CDR3 protein: CASSKRTGAGSPLHF

V gene: TRBV5-1
J gene: TRBJ2-1
clone size: -
D gene: TRBD2
CDR3 DNA: TGCGCCAGCAGCCCCGGGAGGTACAATGAGCAGTTCTTC
CDR3 protein: CASSPGRYNEQFF

V gene: TRBV5-1
J gene: TRBJ1-2
clone size: -
D gene: TRBD1
CDR3 DNA: TGCGCCAGCAGCTTACGACCAACCGGGACAGGCGACTATGGCTACACCTTC
CDR3 protein: CASSLRPTGTGDYGYTF

V gene: TRBV20-1
J gene: TRBJ1-5
clone size: many
D gene: -
CDR3 DNA: TGCAGTGCCAAAAGGGCGGACAGCCCACCTTATAGCAATCAGCCCCAGCATTTT
CDR3 protein: CSAKRADSPPYSNQPQHF

V gene: TRBV28
J gene: TRBJ2-7
clone size: -
D gene: -
CDR3 DNA: TGTGCCAGCAGTTTAACGACCTTCAACGAGCAGTACTTC
CDR3 protein: CASSLTTFNEQYF

V gene: TRBV7-9
J gene: TRBJ1-2
clone size: few
D gene: TRBD1
CDR3 DNA: TGTGCCAGCAGCTCGACCGGGACAGACAGGGGTGGCTACACCTTC
CDR3 protein: CASSSTGTDRGGYTF

V gene: TRBV5-1
J gene: TRBJ2-2
clone size: -
D gene: TRBD1
CDR3 DNA: TGCGCCAGCAGGTCGTCGGTCGGGACAGCCTACACCGGGGAGCTGTTTTTT
CDR3 protein: CASRSSVGTAYTGELFF

V gene: TRBV6-1
J gene: TRBJ2-1
clone size: few
D gene: -
CDR3 DNA: TGTGCCAGCAGTGAAGGGCCCTTCAGCTCCTACAATGAGCAGTTCTTC
CDR3 protein: CASSEGPFSSYNEQFF

V gene: TRBV6-2/TRBV6-3
J gene: TRBJ1-4
clone size: -
D gene: -
CDR3 DNA: TGTGCCAGCAGTTACTCGATGTCAAGACTGAATAATGAAAAACTGTCTTTT
CDR3 protein: CASSYSMSRLNNEKLSF

V gene: TRBV10-3
J gene: TRBJ1-1
clone size: few
D gene: -
CDR3 DNA: TGTGCCTCTATAGGGGGGCAGAACACTGAAGCTTTCTTT
CDR3 protein: CASIGGQNTEAFF

V gene: TRBV10-3
J gene: TRBJ2-3
clone size: -
D gene: TRBD1
CDR3 DNA: TGTGCCACCCGACAGGGGGCCACAGATACGCAGTATTTT
CDR3 protein: CATRQGATDTQYF

V gene: TRBV5-1
J gene: TRBJ2-5
clone size: -
D gene: -
CDR3 DNA: TGCGCCAGCAGCAAGGACCCCGGGGCCTCAGAGACCCAGTACTTC
CDR3 protein: CASSKDPGASETQYF

V gene: TRBV5-1
J gene: TRBJ1-1
clone size: few
D gene: -
CDR3 DNA: TGCGCCAGCAGCTTGGGGGGACACCTGAACACTGAAGCTTTCTTT
CDR3 protein: CASSLGGHLNTEAFF

V gene: TRBV28
J gene: TRBJ2-1
clone size: many
D gene: TRBD1
CDR3 DNA: TGTGCCAGCAGTTTGGACAGGGTAATATACAATGAGCAGTTCTTC
CDR3 protein: CASSLDRVIYNEQFF

V gene: TRBV5-1
J gene: TRBJ1-2
clone size: -
D gene: -
CDR3 DNA: TGCGCCAGCAGCTTCCTCCCAGGGAACGCGCTTAACTATGGCTACACCTTC
CDR3 protein: CASSFLPGNALNYGYTF

V gene: TRBV4-2
J gene: TRBJ2-5
clone size: few
D gene: TRBD2
CDR3 DNA: TGTGCCAGCAGCCGAGGGACTAGCGCAGAGACCCAGTACTTC
CDR3 protein: CASSRGTSAETQYF

V gene: TRBV5-1
J gene: TRBJ1-1
clone size: few
D gene: -
CDR3 DNA: TGCGCCAGCAGCTGGGGGACGGCGAACACTGAAGCTTTCTTT
CDR3 protein: CASSWGTANTEAFF

V gene: TRBV6-2/TRBV6-3
J gene: TRBJ2-7
clone size: -
D gene: -
CDR3 DNA: TGTGCCAGCAGTCCTCCTCTACAGGCCTACGAGCAGTACTTC
CDR3 protein: CASSPPLQAYEQYF

V gene: TRBV15
J gene: TRBJ2-1
clone size: few
D gene: -
CDR3 DNA: TGTGCCACCAGCCTGGGAGTTTACAATGAGCAGTTCTTC
CDR3 protein: CATSLGVYNEQFF